A few counts support the clone carrying this T cell receptor beta chain. The antigen remains unidentified. This specimen belongs to a study of T-cell reconstitution after alpha-beta-depleted transplantation in children. Unique molecular identifiers were built into the TCRbeta library. Using its own MiXCR run on the PCR reads, TCRdb lists one record per CDR3 protein. Of around 370,000 distinct CDR3 sequences listed, roughly 15% are singletons. Broader study findings: T cells produced anew were the main source of T-cell counts and diversity one year after transplant. The study reportedly traced alpha-beta T cells about two months after transplant to several hundred expanded graft clones.

Sequenced material: PBMCs, mostly from graft donor cells, taken 360 days after TCRalphabeta/CD19-depleted stem cell transplant. The source is a male patient between 2 and 10 years old who had a stem cell transplant for acute lymphoblastic leukemia, so the T cells may come from the graft donor.

CDR3 in amino acids: CASRPSGTETQYF. The CDR3 nucleotides read TGCGCCAGCAGACCTAGCGGGACTGAGACCCAGTACTTC. This chain links TRBV10-2 with TRBJ2-5; 9 nucleotides agree with TRBD2. The CDR3 spans 13 residues. Germline values: CDR1 WSHSY, CDR2 SAAADI. The V and J ends lost 6 bases and 5 bases, in that order; junction bases with no gene match: 4.